This T cell receptor (beta chain) was identified during a study of T cell responses to AZD1222 COVID-19 vaccine. Background on the study: Doses given second, at about 4 or about 12 weeks, were pooled. Study results and limitations: Spike-specific TCR breadth and depth were elevated following two AZD1222 doses. Of spike-specific TCRs, nearly half reportedly target regions left unmutated in variants. Donor demographics were predominantly white British with a female majority; clonal diversity may be underestimated.

Clones were read by immunoSEQ multiplex PCR, and TCRdb kept only the in-frame ones, dropping some. Of around 72,000 clones listed, about four fifths are singletons. A word on this clone: Antigen unknown.

The CDR3 is 15 residues long. CDR1 is SGDLS and CDR2 is YYNGEE in the germline V gene. The ends were cut back, 4 bases at V and 7 bases at J, with 18 bases in the middle. The gene calls are TRBV9 and TRBJ2-1, with D perhaps TRBD2 (6 bases). This specimen consisted of peripheral blood, obtained on day 0 of AZD1222 vaccination. This sequence originates from an adult in good health. CDR3 sequence reads: CASSPAAGPWNEQFF. For the CDR3, the DNA is TGTGCCAGCAGCCCCGCCGCGGGGCCTTGGAATGAGCAGTTCTTC.